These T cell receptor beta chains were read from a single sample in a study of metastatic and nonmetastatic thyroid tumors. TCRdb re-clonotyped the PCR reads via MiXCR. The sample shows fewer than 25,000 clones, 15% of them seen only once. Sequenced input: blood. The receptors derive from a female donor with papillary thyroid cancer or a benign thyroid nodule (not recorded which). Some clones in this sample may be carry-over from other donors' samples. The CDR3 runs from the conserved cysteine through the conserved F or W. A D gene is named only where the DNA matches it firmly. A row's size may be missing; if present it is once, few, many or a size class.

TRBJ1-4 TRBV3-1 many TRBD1 CASRDRGNEKLFF TGTGCCAGCAGAGACAGGGGGAATGAAAAACTGTTTTTT
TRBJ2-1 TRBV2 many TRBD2 CASRWTSGDNEQFF TGTGCCAGCAGATGGACTAGCGGGGACAATGAGCAGTTCTTC
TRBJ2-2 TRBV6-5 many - CASSYLAGPGDTGELFF TGTGCCAGCAGTTACCTTGCGGGGCCCGGGGACACCGGGGAGCTGTTTTTT
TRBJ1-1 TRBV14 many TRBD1 CASSQVTGGTEAFF TGTGCCAGCAGCCAAGTAACAGGGGGCACTGAAGCTTTCTTT
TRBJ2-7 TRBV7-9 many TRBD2 CASSQGIAGGEQYF TGTGCCAGCAGCCAAGGGATAGCGGGTGGTGAGCAGTACTTC
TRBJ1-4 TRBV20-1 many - CSARRVDSVDEKLFF TGCAGTGCTAGGAGGGTTGACAGCGTTGATGAAAAACTGTTTTTT
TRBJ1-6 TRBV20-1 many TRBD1 CSGQAQYNSPLHF TGCAGCGGACAGGCCCAGTATAATTCACCCCTCCACTTT
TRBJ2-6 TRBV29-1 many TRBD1 CSVPGQGCGSNSGANVLTF TGCAGCGTTCCGGGACAGGGGTGTGGGTCAAACTCTGGGGCCAACGTCCTGACTTTC
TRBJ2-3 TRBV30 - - CAWRAPNTDTQYF TGTGCCTGGAGGGCCCCCAACACAGATACGCAGTATTTT
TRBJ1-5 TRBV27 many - CASKRSGGNQPQHF TGTGCCAGCAAAAGATCGGGAGGCAATCAGCCCCAGCATTTT
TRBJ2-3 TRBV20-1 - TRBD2 CSARGGTSGEVSTDTQYF TGCAGTGCTAGAGGGGGGACTAGCGGGGAGGTTAGCACAGATACGCAGTATTTT
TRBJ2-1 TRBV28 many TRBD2 CASSLPGLAGYNEQFF TGTGCCAGCAGTTTACCGGGACTAGCGGGTTACAATGAGCAGTTCTTC
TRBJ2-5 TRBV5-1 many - CASSRDILGETQYF TGCGCCAGCAGCCGGGACATCTTGGGGGAGACCCAGTACTTC
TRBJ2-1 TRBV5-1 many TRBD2 CASSPLAGVENEQFF TGCGCCAGCAGCCCGCTAGCGGGAGTGGAGAATGAGCAGTTCTTC
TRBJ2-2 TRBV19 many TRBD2 CASSPGEGTGELFF TGTGCCAGTAGCCCCGGGGAGGGGACCGGGGAGCTGTTTTTT
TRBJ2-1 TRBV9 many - CASSSRGIAYNEQFF TGTGCCAGCAGCTCCCGAGGGATTGCCTACAATGAGCAGTTCTTC
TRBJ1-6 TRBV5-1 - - CASRSEGLSYSPLHF TGCGCCAGCAGGAGCGAGGGACTCTCATATTCACCCCTCCACTTT
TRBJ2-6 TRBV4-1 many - CASSQARVTGANVLTF TGCGCCAGCAGCCAAGCTAGGGTAACTGGGGCCAACGTCCTGACTTTC
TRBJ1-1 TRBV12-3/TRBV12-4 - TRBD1 CASITRRTGLLNTEAFF TGTGCCAGCATTACACGCCGGACAGGGTTGTTGAACACTGAAGCTTTCTTT
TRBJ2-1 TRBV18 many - CASSPLSLYRNEQFF TGTGCCAGCTCACCTCTATCTCTATACAGAAATGAGCAGTTCTTC
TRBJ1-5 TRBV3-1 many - CASSQDITGKSQPQHF TGTGCCAGCAGCCAAGATATCACAGGGAAAAGCCAGCCCCAGCATTTT
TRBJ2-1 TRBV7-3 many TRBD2 CASSLRGRASGNEQFF TGTGCCAGCAGCTTAAGAGGGAGGGCCTCCGGTAATGAGCAGTTCTTC
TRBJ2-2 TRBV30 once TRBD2 CACIGTSGTGELFF TGTGCCTGTATCGGGACTAGCGGAACCGGGGAGCTGTTTTTT
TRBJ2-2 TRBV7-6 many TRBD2 CARNGQGTSGDTGELFF TGTGCCAGGAACGGACAGGGGACTAGCGGAGACACCGGGGAGCTGTTTTTT
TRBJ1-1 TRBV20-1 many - CSARDRIEAFF TGCAGTGCTAGGGACAGAATTGAAGCTTTCTTT
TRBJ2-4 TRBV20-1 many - CSARDHAIQYF TGCAGTGCTAGAGATCACGCCATTCAGTACTTC
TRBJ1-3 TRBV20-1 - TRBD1 CSASEGASGNTIYF TGCAGTGCTAGTGAGGGGGCCTCTGGAAACACCATATATTTT
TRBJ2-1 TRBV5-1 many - CASSLVGEVYNEQFF TGCGCCAGCAGCTTGGTGGGGGAGGTCTACAATGAGCAGTTCTTC
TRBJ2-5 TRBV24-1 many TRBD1 CATSGTQGQEETQYF TGTGCCACCAGTGGTACTCAGGGACAGGAGGAGACCCAGTACTTC
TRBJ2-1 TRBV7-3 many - CASSLASGTYNEQFF TGTGCCAGCAGCCTAGCGAGCGGAACCTACAATGAGCAGTTCTTC
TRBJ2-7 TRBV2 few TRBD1 CASSVGTVSYEQYF TGTGCCAGCAGTGTCGGGACAGTCTCCTACGAGCAGTACTTC
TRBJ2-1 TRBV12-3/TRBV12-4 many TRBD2 CASSLYPSGAYNEQFF TGTGCCAGCAGTTTATATCCTAGCGGGGCGTACAATGAGCAGTTCTTC
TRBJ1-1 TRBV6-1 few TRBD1 CASRADRGVGTEAFF TGTGCCAGCAGAGCCGACAGGGGGGTAGGAACTGAAGCTTTCTTT
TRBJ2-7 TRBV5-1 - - CASSLEPRRKQYF TGCGCCAGCAGCTTGGAACCCCGTAGGAAGCAGTACTTC
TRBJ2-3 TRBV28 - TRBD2 CASKGAGGSDTQYF TGTGCCAGCAAAGGAGCGGGGGGATCGGATACGCAGTATTTT
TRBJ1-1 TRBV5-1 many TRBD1 CASSAGTGGGTEAFF TGCGCCAGCAGCGCCGGGACAGGGGGTGGCACTGAAGCTTTCTTT
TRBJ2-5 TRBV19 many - CASSIAGQETQYF TGTGCCAGTAGTATAGCCGGGCAAGAGACCCAGTACTTC
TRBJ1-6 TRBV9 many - CASSGTYNSPLHF TGTGCCAGCAGCGGGACATATAATTCACCCCTCCACTTT
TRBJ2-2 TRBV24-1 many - CATSDSVTNTGELFF TGTGCCACCAGTGATTCGGTAACGAACACCGGGGAGCTGTTTTTT
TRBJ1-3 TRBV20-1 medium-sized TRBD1 CSARDMNRGAGNTIYF TGCAGTGCTAGAGATATGAACAGGGGCGCTGGAAACACCATATATTTT
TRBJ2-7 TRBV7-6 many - CASSLALKGRHYEQYF TGTGCCAGCAGCTTAGCGCTAAAGGGACGCCACTACGAGCAGTACTTC
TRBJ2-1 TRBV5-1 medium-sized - CASSLGHYRDTSNEQFF TGCGCCAGCAGCTTGGGTCATTATAGGGACACCTCCAATGAGCAGTTCTTC
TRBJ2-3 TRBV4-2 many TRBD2 CASSQGLAGDTQYF TGTGCCAGCAGCCAAGGCCTAGCGGGCGATACGCAGTATTTT
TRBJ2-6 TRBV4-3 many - CASSQASSGANVLTF TGCGCCAGCAGCCAAGCGAGCTCTGGGGCCAACGTCCTGACTTTC
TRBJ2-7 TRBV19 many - CASSMRGIGYDEQYF TGTGCCAGTAGTATGCGCGGGATCGGCTACGACGAGCAGTACTTC
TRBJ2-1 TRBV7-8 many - CASSLIGREQFF TGTGCCAGCAGCTTAATCGGTAGGGAGCAGTTCTTC
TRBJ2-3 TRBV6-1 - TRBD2 CASSAGLAGRDTQYF TGTGCCAGCAGTGCGGGACTAGCGGGTCGAGATACGCAGTATTTT
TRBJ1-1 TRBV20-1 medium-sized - CSARRGALNTEAFF TGCAGTGCAAGGAGGGGGGCTTTGAACACTGAAGCTTTCTTT
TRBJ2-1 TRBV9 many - CASSDDSGYTMRQFF TGTGCCAGCAGCGATGATAGCGGATATACAATGAGGCAGTTCTTC
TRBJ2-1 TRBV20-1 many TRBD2 CSARLAGGLHNEQFF TGCAGTGCTCGACTAGCGGGAGGGCTGCACAATGAGCAGTTCTTC
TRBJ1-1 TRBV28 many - CASSSALAHGNTEAFF TGTGCCAGCAGTTCCGCGTTGGCACATGGGAACACTGAAGCTTTCTTT
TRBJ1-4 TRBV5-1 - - CASSPGTGRREKLFF TGCGCCAGCAGCCCCGGGACCGGTAGGCGTGAAAAACTGTTTTTT
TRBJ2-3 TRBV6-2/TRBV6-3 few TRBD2 CATVAGGGTDTQYF TGTGCCACCGTAGCGGGAGGAGGCACAGATACGCAGTATTTT
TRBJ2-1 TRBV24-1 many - CATSPLTRTCCEQFF TGTGCCACCAGTCCTCTGACTAGGACATGTTGTGAGCAGTTCTTC
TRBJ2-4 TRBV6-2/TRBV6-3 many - CASSYGRDGVIQYF TGTGCCAGCAGTTACGGGCGGGACGGGGTCATTCAGTACTTC
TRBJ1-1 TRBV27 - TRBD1 CASSYQTGGHTEAFF TGTGCCAGCAGTTACCAAACAGGGGGTCACACTGAAGCTTTCTTT
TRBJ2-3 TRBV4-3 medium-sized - CASSQGREPDTQYF TGCGCCAGCAGCCAAGGTCGGGAGCCAGATACGCAGTATTTT